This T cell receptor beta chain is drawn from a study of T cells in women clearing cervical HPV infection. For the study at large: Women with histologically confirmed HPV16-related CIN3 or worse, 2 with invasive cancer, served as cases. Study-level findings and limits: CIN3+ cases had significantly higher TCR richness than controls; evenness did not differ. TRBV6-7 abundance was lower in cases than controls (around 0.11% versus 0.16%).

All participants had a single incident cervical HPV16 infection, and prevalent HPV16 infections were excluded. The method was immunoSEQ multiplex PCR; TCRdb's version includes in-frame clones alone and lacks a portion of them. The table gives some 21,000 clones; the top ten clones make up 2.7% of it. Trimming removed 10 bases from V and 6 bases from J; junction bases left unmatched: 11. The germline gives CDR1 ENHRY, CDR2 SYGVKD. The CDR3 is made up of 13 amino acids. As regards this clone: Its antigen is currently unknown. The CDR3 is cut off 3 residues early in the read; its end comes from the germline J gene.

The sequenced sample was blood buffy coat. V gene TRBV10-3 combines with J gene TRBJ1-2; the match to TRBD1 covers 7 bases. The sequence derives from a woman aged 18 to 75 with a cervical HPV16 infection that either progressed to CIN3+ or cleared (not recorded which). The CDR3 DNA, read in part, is TGTGCCAGCCGGGACAGCCCCATTGATGGC. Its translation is CASRDSPIDG. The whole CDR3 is CASRDSPIDGYTF.